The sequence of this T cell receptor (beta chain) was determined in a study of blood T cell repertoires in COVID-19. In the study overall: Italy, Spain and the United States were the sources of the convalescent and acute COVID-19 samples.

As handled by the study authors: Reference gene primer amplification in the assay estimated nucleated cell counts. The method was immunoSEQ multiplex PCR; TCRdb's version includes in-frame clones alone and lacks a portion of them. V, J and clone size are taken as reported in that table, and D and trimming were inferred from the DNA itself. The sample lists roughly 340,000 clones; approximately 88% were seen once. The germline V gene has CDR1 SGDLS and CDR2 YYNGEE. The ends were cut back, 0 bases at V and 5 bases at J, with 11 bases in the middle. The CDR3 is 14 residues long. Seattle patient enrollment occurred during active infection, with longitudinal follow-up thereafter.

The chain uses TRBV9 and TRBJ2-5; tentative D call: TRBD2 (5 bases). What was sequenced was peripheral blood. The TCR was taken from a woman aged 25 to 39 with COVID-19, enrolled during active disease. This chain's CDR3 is CASSVATGKETQYF. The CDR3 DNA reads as TGTGCCAGCAGCGTAGCTACGGGGAAGGAGACCCAGTACTTC. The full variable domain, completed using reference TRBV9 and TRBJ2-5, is DSGVTQTPKHLITATGQRVTLRCSPRSGDLSVYWYQQSLDQGLQFLIQYYNGEERAKGNILERFSAQQFPDLHSELNLSSLELGDSALYFCASSVATGKETQYFGPGTRLLVL.